This TCR beta chain was identified during a study of blood T cell repertoires in COVID-19. As for the study in general: T cells, B-cell-depleted T cells, or PBMCs provided the cDNA or gDNA that served as material.

Repertoires were generated with immunoSEQ multiplex PCR, while TCRdb's copy carries only in-frame clones and drops some. This table has more than 150,000 clones, more than 80% appearing once. Germline lookup yields CDR1 SGHTA and CDR2 FQGNSA. This CDR3 contains 15 residues. The V gene lost 3 bases and the J gene lost 0 bases, with 9 bases spanning the gap. V gene TRBV7-2 combines with J gene TRBJ1-3; D call uncertain. This TCR was recovered from a man in his sixties with acute or convalescent COVID-19. The sequencing input was peripheral blood. The chain's CDR3 is CASSFAVHSGNTIYF. In nucleotides, the CDR3 is TGTGCCAGCAGCTTCGCAGTTCACTCTGGAAACACCATATATTTT.